The 11 T cell receptor beta chains given below trace back to one sample, sequenced in a study of blood T cell repertoires in COVID-19. The repertoire was sequenced with immunoSEQ multiplex PCR; TCRdb's copy has only in-frame clones and lacks some. The sample gives some 89,000 clones, approximately 90% of which show up once; about 2.5% is in the top ten. The sample was peripheral blood. Receptors were obtained from a man aged 50 to 60 with acute or convalescent COVID-19.

This chain joins TRBV11-1 and TRBJ2-2; maybe TRBD1 (5 bases). Germline loops: CDR1 SGHAT, CDR2 FQDESV (reference sequence). V was cut by 3 bases and J by 3 bases, with 5 bases left in between. The CDR3 consists of 13 residues. CDR3 nucleotide sequence: TGTGCCAGCAGCTTGGGGCACACCGGGGAGCTGTTTTTT. Translating it yields CASSLGHTGELFF.

The J gene is TRBJ1-1, the V gene TRBV5-6; D may be TRBD1 (5 bases). The CDR3 is 14 amino acids. V lost 2 bases and J 5 bases, leaving 13 bases between the germline ends. The germline V gene encodes CDR1 SGHDT and CDR2 YYEEEE. Written as DNA, the CDR3 is TGTGCCAGCAGCTTTAGAAGGGGCAGGACTGAAGCTTTCTTT. Protein: CASSFRRGRTEAFF.

The table lists this clone with a count of one. The chain carries TRBV10-3 and TRBJ1-2; the match to TRBD1 covers 7 bases. The trim removed 0 bases at V and 4 bases at J, leaving 8 bases unmatched. The CDR3 is 16 residues long. Germline V lookup: CDR1 ENHRY, CDR2 SYGVKD. CDR3 sequence (DNA): TGTGCCATCAGTGAGTCAAAAGGGGGCTCCGGCTATGGCTACACCTTC. Protein: CAISESKGGSGYGYTF.

The V call is TRBV2, the J call TRBJ1-1; D gene unclear. The V and J ends lost 0 bases and 2 bases respectively, with 4 bases between them. CDR3 size: 13 residues. In germline, CDR1 is SNHLY, CDR2 FYNNEI. CDR3 DNA sequence: TGTGCCAGCAGTGAAGCAGCTAACACTGAAGCTTTCTTT. Its protein is CASSEAANTEAFF. Variable domain in full (rest from reference TRBV2 and TRBJ1-1): EPEVTQTPSHQVTQMGQEVILRCVPISNHLYFYWYRQILGQKVEFLVSFYNNEISEKSEIFDDQFSVERPDGSNFTLKIRSTKLEDSAMYFCASSEAANTEAFFGQGTRLTVV.

V and J are TRBV2 and TRBJ1-2; 7 bases map to TRBD1. Unmatched junction bases numbered 4, after V lost 5 bases and J lost 4 bases. Germline-derived CDR1 and CDR2 are SNHLY and FYNNEI. The CDR3 consists of 13 residues. In DNA form, the CDR3 reads TGTGCCAGCAGTCTTGACAGGGTCTATGGCTACACCTTC. Protein sequence: CASSLDRVYGYTF.

The rearrangement links TRBV10-3 to TRBJ2-7; TRBD1 matches 9 bases. The length of the CDR3 is 14 residues. After removal of 6 bases from V and 7 bases from J, the junction contained 10 bases not matched to a gene. Germline lookup yields CDR1 ENHRY and CDR2 SYGVKD. CDR3 protein: CAIRVPGQGGEQYV. The CDR3 bases are TGTGCCATCAGAGTCCCGGGACAGGGTGGGGAGCAGTACGTC.

The V and J genes are TRBV5-1 and TRBJ1-1, with D maybe TRBD1 (6 bases). There are 14 residues in the CDR3. Germline lookup yields CDR1 SGHRS and CDR2 YFSETQ. Trimming took off 1 base at V and 1 base at J, with 8 bases between the two ends. This chain's CDR3 is CASSLPTGNTEAFF. The CDR3 DNA reads TGCGCCAGCAGCTTGCCGACAGGGAACACTGAAGCTTTCTTT.

This chain uses TRBV12-3 or TRBV12-4 with TRBJ1-1, with a possible D match to TRBD1 (5 bases). The V end was cut by 2 bases, the J end by 1 base, with 5 bases between. This CDR3 comprises 13 residues. CDR3 loop: CASSLTGNTEAFF. Written as DNA, the CDR3 is TGTGCCAGCAGTTTAACAGGGAACACTGAAGCTTTCTTT.

The CDR3 spells CASSLADWERDTQYF. In nucleotides, the CDR3 is TGCGCCAGCAGCTTGGCGGACTGGGAGAGAGATACGCAGTATTTT. The chain carries TRBV5-1 and TRBJ2-3; D is perhaps TRBD2 (5 bases). Looked up from germline, CDR1 is SGHRS and CDR2 is YFSETQ. The CDR3 is 15 amino acids. V lost 0 bases and J 5 bases, leaving 13 bases between the germline ends.

The V gene is TRBV6-6, the J gene TRBJ2-1; D is perhaps TRBD1 (7 bases). Germline V gene sequence: CDR1 MNHNY, CDR2 SVGAGI (reference sequence). Trimming pared 6 bases from V and 8 bases from J, leaving 11 bases between. This CDR3 is built from 12 residues. CDR3: CASSQGEDEQFF. The CDR3 nucleotides are TGTGCCAGCAGCCAGGGGGAGGATGAGCAGTTCTTC.

The chain couples TRBV5-6 to TRBJ1-3; 9 bases are shared with TRBD1. V was pared by 4 bases and J by 4 bases, with 3 bases of the junction left unmatched. Per the germline V gene, CDR1 is SGHDT and CDR2 is YYEEEE. The CDR3 covers 14 residues. This chain's CDR3 is CASSRTGAGNTIYF. Written as DNA, the CDR3 is TGTGCCAGCAGCCGGACAGGGGCCGGAAACACCATATATTTT.